One sample yielded the 29 T cell receptor beta chains listed below, sequenced in a study of blood T cell repertoires in COVID-19. Assay: immunoSEQ multiplex PCR; the TCRdb copy retains only in-frame clones and omits some. The table lists roughly 120,000 clones, 83% of them singletons, with over 2% in the top ten. The sample consisted of peripheral blood. The receptors were sampled from a man aged 25-45 years with acute or convalescent COVID-19.

This clone was observed a handful of times. This chain uses TRBV6-5 with TRBJ1-1; D is unclear. Germline CDR1 reads MNHEY; CDR2 reads SVGAGI. This CDR3 is built from 14 residues. V lost 4 bases and J 4 bases, leaving 13 bases between the germline ends. The CDR3 DNA follows: TGTGCCAGCAGTTCCCTAGGTAGGAGCACTGAAGCTTTCTTT. It codes for CASSSLGRSTEAFF.

The rearrangement joins TRBV2 to TRBJ2-1, with TRBD2 matching 10 bases. J was trimmed by 12 bases and V by 2 bases; bases with no gene match: 7. Germline values: CDR1 SNHLY, CDR2 FYNNEI. The CDR3 loop spans 14 amino acids. The CDR3 here is CASSEKLAGRGQFF. The CDR3, as DNA: TGTGCCAGCAGTGAAAAACTAGCGGGGCGGGGGCAGTTCTTC.

V gene TRBV19 combines with J gene TRBJ1-6; D not resolved. Germline assignment: CDR1 LNHDA and CDR2 SQIVND (reference sequence). This CDR3 comprises 12 residues. Trimming removed 5 bases from V and 10 bases from J, with 9 bases in between. The CDR3 DNA sequence: TGTGCCAGTAGTGAGAATCTCTCACCCCTCCACTTT. Amino acid sequence: CASSENLSPLHF. Variable domain in full (rest from reference TRBV19 and TRBJ1-6): DGGITQSPKYLFRKEGQNVTLSCEQNLNHDAMYWYRQDPGQGLRLIYYSQIVNDFQKGDIAEGYSVSREKKESFPLTVTSAQKNPTAFYLCASSENLSPLHFGNGTRLTVT.

The chain joins TRBV7-9 to TRBJ1-2; 9 positions agree with TRBD1. Germline CDR1 is SEHNR and CDR2 is FQNEAQ (reference sequence). This CDR3 region has 14 residues. The V and J ends lost 5 bases and 4 bases, in that order; junction bases with no gene match: 5. The CDR3 DNA reads as TGTGCCAGCAGCCTCGACAGGGGGATCTATGGCTACACCTTC. This translates into CASSLDRGIYGYTF.

This clone was observed a single time. This sequence joins TRBV4-1 and TRBJ2-3, with 10 positions matching TRBD2. V was clipped by 4 bases and J by 3 bases; unmatched bases: 4. This CDR3 is 15 amino acids long. CDR1 and CDR2 from the germline V gene are MGHRA and YSYEKL. The chain's CDR3 is CASSPLAGGTDTQYF. The CDR3 bases are TGCGCCAGCAGCCCCTTAGCGGGGGGTACAGATACGCAGTATTTT.

The rearrangement uses TRBV5-1 and TRBJ1-1, with a tentative D call TRBD1 (6 bases). Germline V CDR1 and CDR2: SGHRS, YFSETQ. CDR3 length: 13 amino acids. The V end lost 1 base, the J end lost 8 bases, and 12 bases lay between the germline ends. Here the CDR3 DNA reads TGCGCCAGCAGCTTGACGACAGGAACGGAAGCTTTCTTT. As protein: CASSLTTGTEAFF.

The chain joins TRBV6-1 to TRBJ2-7; 7 nucleotides agree with TRBD1. This CDR3 spans 16 amino acids. Germline loops: CDR1 MNHNS, CDR2 SASEGT. The V and J ends lost 3 bases and 2 bases, in that order; junction bases with no gene match: 10. CDR3 residues: CASSEGESGTAYEQYF. CDR3 in DNA: TGTGCCAGCAGTGAGGGGGAATCCGGGACAGCCTACGAGCAGTACTTC.

J is TRBJ1-1 and V is TRBV11-2, with a possible D match to TRBD1 (6 bases). V shed 1 base and J shed 5 bases, with 17 bases lying between them. This CDR3 comprises 16 residues. Germline V gives CDR1 SGHAT, CDR2 FQNNGV. The CDR3 DNA is TGTGCCAGCAGCTTAGGGCAGGGGACCGTGGGAACTGAAGCTTTCTTT. Encoded protein: CASSLGQGTVGTEAFF.

The chain carries TRBV19 and TRBJ1-1, with D unresolved. There are 15 residues in the CDR3. Germline V gives CDR1 LNHDA, CDR2 SQIVND (reference sequence). V lost 3 bases to trimming and J lost 4 bases, with 15 bases between them. Here the CDR3 DNA reads TGTGCCAGTAGTATCTTCGCATCGGGGATCACTGAAGCTTTCTTT. Its protein product is CASSIFASGITEAFF.

The chain uses TRBV3-1 (or the pseudogene TRBV3-2) and TRBJ2-1; 8 bases map to TRBD2. Unmatched junction bases numbered 4, after V lost 6 bases and J lost 6 bases. The CDR3 is 13 residues long. Germline lookup yields CDR1 LGHDT and CDR2 YNNKEL (reference sequence). The CDR3 DNA is TGTGCCAGCAGTCTCGGGAGGGTCAATGAGCAGTTCTTC. Its protein product is CASSLGRVNEQFF.

The CDR3 DNA is TGTGCATACTCGGGCTCCTACAATGAGCAGTTCTTC. Encoded protein: CAYSGSYNEQFF. V and J are TRBV5-8 and TRBJ2-1; D not resolved. The germline V gene has CDR1 SGHTS and CDR2 YDEGEE. The length of the CDR3 is 12 residues.

The chain uses TRBV9 and TRBJ2-3, with TRBD2 matching 8 bases. Looked up from germline, CDR1 is SGDLS and CDR2 is YYNGEE. V dropped 3 bases and J dropped 3; count of bases not matched to a gene: 15. The CDR3 loop spans 18 amino acids. CDR3 in amino acids: CASSARLRRGGGTDTQYF. The CDR3 DNA reads TGTGCCAGCAGCGCCCGACTTCGCCGGGGGGGCGGGACAGATACGCAGTATTTT. The complete variable domain, with remaining parts taken from reference TRBV9 and TRBJ2-3, reads DSGVTQTPKHLITATGQRVTLRCSPRSGDLSVYWYQQSLDQGLQFLIQYYNGEERAKGNILERFSAQQFPDLHSELNLSSLELGDSALYFCASSARLRRGGGTDTQYFGPGTRLTVL.

The gene calls are TRBV5-6 and TRBJ2-2, with D perhaps TRBD2 (5 bases). Germline values: CDR1 SGHDT, CDR2 YYEEEE. The CDR3 runs 16 residues. V dropped 4 bases and J dropped 1 base, with 14 bases sitting between them. The CDR3 region is CASSPTLSGNTGELFF. The CDR3 nucleotides read TGTGCCAGCAGCCCCACGTTAAGCGGGAACACCGGGGAGCTGTTTTTT.

V is TRBV5-1 and J is TRBJ1-1, with D maybe TRBD1 (6 bases). CDR1 and CDR2 (germline): SGHRS, YFSETQ. The CDR3 has 16 amino acids. Trimming stripped 0 bases from V and 4 bases from J, with 16 bases between. The CDR3 reads CASSLGWLDSSTEAFF. The CDR3 DNA reads TGCGCCAGCAGCTTGGGGTGGTTGGACAGCTCCACTGAAGCTTTCTTT.

CDR3 bases: TGTGCCAGTAGTATTTCGGAGATGGATTTGGAAGCGGCTCCCCTCCACTTT. Translation: CASSISEMDLEAAPLHF. The V call is TRBV19, the J call TRBJ1-6; D is uncertain. CDR3 length: 17 amino acids. The germline CDR1 and CDR2 sequences are LNHDA and SQIVND (reference sequence). The V end was cut by 3 bases, the J end by 13 bases, with 25 bases between.

The chain carries TRBV3-1 (or the pseudogene TRBV3-2) and TRBJ2-7, with 8 bases identical to TRBD1. The junction had 5 bases not matched to a gene; V was cut back by 6 bases and J by 4 bases. The CDR3 is 13 residues long. Germline V gives CDR1 LGHDT, CDR2 YNNKEL (reference sequence). CDR3: CASSRDRWYEQYF. CDR3 coding DNA: TGTGCCAGCAGTCGGGACAGGTGGTACGAGCAGTACTTC.

The V and J genes are TRBV2 and TRBJ2-3, with 9 bases fitting TRBD2. From germline, CDR1 is SNHLY and CDR2 FYNNEI. V lost 7 bases, J lost 4 bases, and 9 bases stayed unmatched. The CDR3 is 15 amino acids. The CDR3 sequence is CASKRGGVFADTQYF. The DNA for the CDR3 is TGTGCCAGCAAACGCGGGGGGGTGTTCGCAGATACGCAGTATTTT. Filled out from reference TRBV2 and TRBJ2-3, the complete variable domain reads EPEVTQTPSHQVTQMGQEVILRCVPISNHLYFYWYRQILGQKVEFLVSFYNNEISEKSEIFDDQFSVERPDGSNFTLKIRSTKLEDSAMYFCASKRGGVFADTQYFGPGTRLTVL.

This clone was seen once. The V gene is TRBV5-1, the J gene TRBJ2-1, with 11 bases lining up with TRBD1. Germline-derived CDR1 and CDR2 are SGHRS and YFSETQ. The V gene end was trimmed by 4 bases and the J gene end by 3 bases; junction bases not matched to a gene: 6. The CDR3 totals 16 residues. The DNA of the CDR3 is TGCGCCAGCAGCCTGGCCGGGACAGGGGGCTACAATGAGCAGTTCTTC. Protein product: CASSLAGTGGYNEQFF.

The chain uses TRBV30 and TRBJ1-1; 12 nucleotides match TRBD1. CDR3 size: 15 residues. With V trimmed by 0 bases and J by 5 bases, 4 bases remained unmatched. The germline gives CDR1 GTSNPN, CDR2 SVGIG (reference sequence). As DNA, the CDR3 is TGTGCCTGGAGTGTTGGGACAGGGGGCCGGACTGAAGCTTTCTTT. Translated: CAWSVGTGGRTEAFF.

The rearrangement joins TRBV7-8 to TRBJ2-7, with a possible D match to TRBD1 (7 bases). Looked up from germline, CDR1 is SGHVS and CDR2 is FQNEAQ. The V end was cut by 2 bases, the J end by 7 bases, with 24 bases between. The CDR3 contains 17 residues. The CDR3 bases are TGTGCCAGCAGCTTATTCTTTGGGTCAGGGGGGTCGGAGGAGCAGTACTTC. Its protein is CASSLFFGSGGSEEQYF.

The chain employs TRBV30 and TRBJ2-2; D is perhaps TRBD1 (7 bases). The CDR3 is 14 amino acids. Trimming took 3 bases from V and 2 from J, leaving 10 bases between them. Germline V gives CDR1 GTSNPN, CDR2 SVGIG (reference sequence). In DNA form, the CDR3 reads TGTGCCTGGAGGCGGGACAGTAACACCGGGGAGCTGTTTTTT. This translates into CAWRRDSNTGELFF.

The rearrangement joins TRBV4-3 to TRBJ1-4, with a tentative D call TRBD1 (6 bases). Trimming pared 2 bases from V and 5 bases from J, leaving 12 bases between. Germline lookup yields CDR1 LGHNA and CDR2 YSLEER. CDR3 length: 15 amino acids. For the CDR3, the DNA is TGCGCCAGCAGCCAAAAGACAGGCGAAAATGAAAAACTGTTTTTT. It encodes CASSQKTGENEKLFF.

V and J are TRBV4-1 and TRBJ1-2; D is possibly TRBD1 (5 bases). In germline, CDR1 is MGHRA, CDR2 YSYEKL. The CDR3 spans 15 residues. V lost 0 bases, J lost 3 bases, and 11 bases lay in between. The CDR3 sequence is CASSQDAGQDYGYTF. In nucleotides, the CDR3 is TGCGCCAGCAGCCAAGATGCAGGACAAGACTATGGCTACACCTTC.

J is TRBJ2-7 and V is TRBV30; the D gene is possibly TRBD1 (5 bases). In germline, CDR1 is GTSNPN, CDR2 SVGIG (reference sequence). The CDR3 contains 14 residues. The ends were cut back, 0 bases at V and 0 bases at J, with 9 bases in the middle. The DNA for the CDR3 is TGTGCCTGGAGTGTAAGGGGTAGCTCCTACGAGCAGTACTTC. Translating gives CAWSVRGSSYEQYF.

The chain uses TRBV7-3 and TRBJ1-2; D remains unclear. The CDR3 is 16 amino acids. V was cut by 4 bases and J by 0 bases, with 15 bases left in between. The V gene's germline CDR1 is SGHTA and CDR2 FQGTGA. The CDR3 loop reads CASSSIASRANYGYTF. The CDR3 DNA reads TGTGCCAGCAGCTCCATCGCCTCGAGAGCTAACTATGGCTACACCTTC.

The V call is TRBV11-1, the J call TRBJ2-7; 9 nucleotides line up with TRBD1. Trimming took 6 bases from V and 4 from J; bases not matched to a gene: 10. CDR3 size: 15 residues. The germline gives CDR1 SGHAT, CDR2 FQDESV (reference sequence). The CDR3 DNA reads TGTGCCAGCAGACTCCGGGACAGGGCAGAATACGAGCAGTACGTC. Its translation is CASRLRDRAEYEQYV.

The CDR3 reads CASSPTTGATEAFF. The CDR3 DNA reads TGTGCCAGCAGCCCCACTACAGGGGCCACTGAAGCTTTCTTT. This chain links TRBV5-5 with TRBJ1-1; TRBD1 matches 7 bases. The CDR3 covers 14 residues. Losses at the gene ends were 4 bases for V and 4 bases for J; bases not matched to a gene: 7. In germline, CDR1 is SGHKS, CDR2 YYEKEE (reference sequence).

V and J are TRBV7-3 and TRBJ2-1; possible D gene TRBD2, 6 bases. V was pared by 1 base and J by 4 bases, with 11 bases between. Germline CDR1 and CDR2: SGHTA and FQGTGA. This CDR3 spans 15 amino acids. CDR3 amino acids: CASSLNSAGYNEQFF. Written as DNA, the CDR3 is TGTGCCAGCAGCTTAAACAGCGCGGGGTACAATGAGCAGTTCTTC.

This clone was seen a few times. This chain joins TRBV4-1 and TRBJ2-2; the match to TRBD2 covers 8 bases. This CDR3 is 16 amino acids long. Germline V CDR1 and CDR2: MGHRA, YSYEKL. V shed 4 bases and J 0 bases; nucleotides not matched to a gene: 4. CDR3 in amino acids: CASSLGLASNTGELFF. In DNA, the CDR3 is TGCGCCAGCAGCCTTGGACTAGCCTCGAACACCGGGGAGCTGTTTTTT.